The text below deals with one TCR beta chain. Its antigen is currently unknown. These data come from a study of identifying expanded T cells in peripheral blood. Study results and limitations: Technical replicates showed around 1.1 changed clones; two weeks roughly 16; four weeks 19. Variance in clone template counts between roughly 2-week samples significantly increased with total template count across all healthy donors.

CDR1 is MNHEY and CDR2 is SVGAGI in the germline V gene. Trimming stripped 6 bases from V and 0 bases from J, with 15 bases between. This CDR3 region has 15 residues. Healthy donors had no documented immune events, such as infections, while sampled. Profiled with immunoSEQ multiplex PCR; TCRdb holds only in-frame clones, not every one. The sample holds approximately 85,000 clones, approximately 84% seen once. The material sequenced was blood. The gene calls are TRBV6-5 and TRBJ2-7, with D tentatively TRBD1 (5 bases). The origin of this receptor is a person aged 18-70 years in good health. CDR3 sequence reads: CASSSSDTYSYEQYF. For the CDR3, the DNA is TGTGCCAGCAGCTCCTCGGACACCTACTCCTACGAGCAGTACTTC.